Below are 18 T cell receptor beta chains sequenced from a single sample in a study of T-cell memory formation after mild COVID-19. TCRdb re-called the 5' RACE reads through MiXCR, storing one row per CDR3 protein. The data contain around 390,000 distinct CDR3 sequences, approximately 15% of them singletons. The specimen sequenced was PBMCs or a T cell subset sorted from them (not recorded which). These TCRs come from a man between 18 and 29 years old who had mild COVID-19 (a few samples of this study predate the infection). Cell type and time point are not known.

V is TRBV12-3 or TRBV12-4 and J is TRBJ1-6; D is uncertain. CDR3 length equals 12 residues. V gave up 0 bases and J gave up 9 bases, with 3 bases separating them. CDR3 in amino acids: CASSLAVSPLHF. DNA for the CDR3: TGTGCCAGCAGTTTAGCCGTTTCACCCCTCCACTTT.

CDR3 amino acids: CASSLLGATQETQYF. The CDR3 nucleotides are TGTGCCAGCAGTTTACTCGGGGCAACCCAAGAGACCCAGTACTTC. The V and J genes are TRBV27 and TRBJ2-5; D tentatively fits TRBD1 or TRBD2 (5 bases each). V dropped 2 bases and J dropped 1 base, with 11 bases sitting between them. The germline V gene encodes CDR1 MNHEY and CDR2 SMNVEV (reference sequence). The CDR3 extends over 15 amino acids.

This clonotype was counted only a few times. V usage is TRBV6-2 or TRBV6-3 and J usage is TRBJ2-7; D may be TRBD1 or TRBD2 (5 bases each). The germline CDR1 and CDR2 sequences are MNHEY and SVGEGT. V dropped 5 bases and J dropped 2 bases, with 10 bases sitting between them. The CDR3 contains 13 residues. In nucleotides, the CDR3 is TGTGCCAGCAGTACAGGAGGAACCTACGAGCAGTACGTC. Translating gives CASSTGGTYEQYV.

As for this clonotype: The germline gene is not matched at one end of the junction; a read error may be the cause. This chain uses TRBV7-2 with TRBJ2-1, with 8 bases matching TRBD2. The CDR3 is made up of 15 amino acids. In germline, CDR1 is SGHTA, CDR2 FQGNSA. CDR3 in DNA: TGTGCCAGCAGCTTAACTAGCGGCTCCAACAATGAGCAGTTCTTC. Residues: CASSLTSGSNNEQFF.

This clonotype turned up a few times. This chain connects TRBV4-2 to TRBJ2-5; D is ambiguous. The CDR3 contains 15 residues. The V end was cut by 0 bases, the J end by 3 bases, with 11 bases between. CDR1 is LGHNA and CDR2 is YNFKEQ in the germline V gene. Here the CDR3 reads CASSQEPTPKETQYF. The DNA of the CDR3 is TGTGCCAGCAGCCAAGAGCCCACCCCTAAAGAGACCCAGTACTTC.

There are a few counts of this clonotype. The J gene is TRBJ1-2, the V gene TRBV9, with a possible D match to TRBD1 (6 bases). Per the germline V gene, CDR1 is SGDLS and CDR2 is YYNGEE. The CDR3 loop spans 14 amino acids. The CDR3 region has the DNA TGTGCGTCGGCGAAGGGGGTCGAAGACTATGGCTACACCTTC. This translates into CASAKGVEDYGYTF.

The chain links TRBV7-9 to TRBJ2-3; D unclear. The CDR3 has 13 residues. The germline V gene has CDR1 SEHNR and CDR2 FQNEAQ (reference sequence). V was pared by 5 bases and J by 5 bases, with 11 bases between. CDR3 amino acids: CASSPRRQDTQYF. The CDR3 region has the DNA TGTGCCAGCAGCCCCAGAAGGCAAGATACGCAGTATTTT.

The chain is built from TRBV7-9 and TRBJ1-6, with D perhaps matching TRBD1 (5 bases). V was pared by 1 base and J by 5 bases, with 15 bases between. This CDR3 spans 17 amino acids. CDR1 and CDR2 (germline): SEHNR, FQNEAQ (reference sequence). The CDR3 bases are TGTGCCAGCAGCTTAGGGGGGAGTAACAGAGATAATTCACCCCTCCACTTT. Protein: CASSLGGSNRDNSPLHF.

V gene TRBV10-2 combines with J gene TRBJ2-1; the match to TRBD1 covers 7 bases. The V segment lost 6 bases and the J segment 8 bases; nucleotides outside the gene matches: 7. The CDR3 has 13 residues. CDR1 WSHSY and CDR2 SAAADI come from the germline V gene. The CDR3 loop reads CASRRGLGYEQFF. For the CDR3, the DNA is TGCGCCAGCAGGAGGGGGCTGGGCTATGAGCAGTTCTTC.

CDR3 nucleotides: TGCAGCGTTGGACTGGGTTCTACATCCTACGAGCAGTACTTC. It is translated as CSVGLGSTSYEQYF. The V and J genes are TRBV29-1 and TRBJ2-7, with no clear D. Trimming pared 4 bases from V and 1 base from J, leaving 14 bases between. This CDR3 region has 14 residues. Germline V CDR1 and CDR2: SQVTM, ANQGSEA.

This clonotype was seen a handful of times. This chain uses TRBV7-2 with TRBJ2-5; D unresolved. Trimming cost V 2 bases and J 1 base, with 8 bases left between them. The CDR3 spans 14 residues. Germline loops: CDR1 SGHTA, CDR2 FQGNSA. CDR3 nucleotides: TGTGCCAGCAGCTTACGACGGTTCCAAGAGACCCAGTACTTC. Encoded protein: CASSLRRFQETQYF.

Only a few counts were recorded for this clonotype. The chain has TRBV7-2 and TRBJ1-2; 7 nucleotides agree with TRBD1. Germline V lookup: CDR1 SGHTA, CDR2 FQGNSA. CDR3 length: 17 residues. V was clipped by 5 bases and J by 3 bases; unmatched bases: 15. In nucleotides, the CDR3 is TGTGCCAGCAGCCTAACGACAGGGATGCGGGGAGACTATGGCTACACCTTC. Translated, it gives CASSLTTGMRGDYGYTF.

This clonotype has a count of ten or more. The V call is TRBV9, the J call TRBJ2-5; a possible D gene is TRBD1 (5 bases). This CDR3 has 16 amino acids. The V end was cut by 2 bases, the J end by 2 bases, with 16 bases between. From germline, CDR1 is SGDLS and CDR2 YYNGEE. CDR3 nucleotide sequence: TGTGCCAGCAGCGTGTATGGGGCGCATGGGCAAGAGACCCAGTACTTC. This encodes CASSVYGAHGQETQYF.

This clonotype turned up a few times. V gene TRBV12-3 or TRBV12-4 combines with J gene TRBJ2-7; TRBD2 matches at 8 bases. The CDR3 totals 15 residues. V shed 3 bases, J shed 5 bases, and the junction held 9 bases outside the gene matches. The chain's CDR3 is CASSLGGGPFNEQYV. CDR3 coding DNA: TGTGCCAGCAGTTTGGGCGGGGGGCCCTTTAACGAGCAGTACGTC.

This clonotype has more than one count but fewer than ten. The chain employs TRBV18 and TRBJ1-3; D not certain. The CDR3 has 17 residues. Germline assignment: CDR1 KGHSH and CDR2 LQKENI. Trimming stripped 4 bases from V and 0 bases from J, with 16 bases between. CDR3 in DNA: TGTGCCAGCTCACTCGGTGGCAGTGGGAGCTCTGGAAACACCATATATTTT. Its protein product is CASSLGGSGSSGNTIYF.

This clonotype occurred a few times. This chain joins TRBV7-6 and TRBJ2-7; D might be TRBD1 (6 bases). Germline V gene lookup returns CDR1 SGHVS and CDR2 FNYEAQ. There are 15 residues in the CDR3. V was clipped by 5 bases and J by 0 bases, with 14 bases between them. CDR3 residues: CASSQGSRGSYEQYF. DNA for the CDR3: TGTGCCAGCAGCCAGGGGTCGAGGGGCTCCTACGAGCAGTACTTC.

A few counts support this clonotype. The V call is TRBV5-1, the J call TRBJ2-1; tentatively, D is TRBD1 (5 bases). Trimming pared 1 base from V and 2 bases from J, leaving 13 bases between. CDR1 and CDR2 (germline): SGHRS, YFSETQ. CDR3 length: 16 residues. The CDR3 is CASSLRTGTTYNEQFF. The CDR3 nucleotides read TGCGCCAGCAGCTTGAGAACAGGAACGACCTACAATGAGCAGTTCTTC. Together with reference TRBV5-1 and TRBJ2-1, the CDR3 gives the full variable domain: KAGVTQTPRYLIKTRGQQVTLSCSPISGHRSVSWYQQTPGQGLQFLFEYFSETQRNKGNFPGRFSGRQFSNSRSEMNVSTLELGDSALYLCASSLRTGTTYNEQFFGPGTRLTVL.

The gene calls are TRBV28 and TRBJ2-7, with 11 bases matching TRBD2. Trimming took 8 bases from V and 2 from J; bases not matched to a gene: 5. Germline CDR1 MDHEN, CDR2 SYDVKM. CDR3 length equals 14 residues. The CDR3 reads CASLPSGGTYEQYV. The CDR3 DNA is TGTGCCAGCCTGCCTAGCGGGGGGACCTACGAGCAGTACGTC.